Shown below are 18 T cell receptor beta chains from a single sample sequenced in a study of T cell responses to AZD1222 COVID-19 vaccine. Assay used: immunoSEQ multiplex PCR; TCRdb lists only in-frame clones, some missing. The table has 100,000 to 150,000 clones, 85% to 95% seen once. The source was peripheral blood, collected 28 days after the second AZD1222 dose. The receptors derive from an adult who received the AZD1222 COVID-19 vaccine.

The CDR3 nucleotides are TGCGCCAGCACCCGATCGGGGGGAAACACTGAAGCTTTCTTT. Residues: CASTRSGGNTEAFF. The chain carries TRBV10-2 and TRBJ1-1; D might be TRBD1 (5 bases). V gave up 7 bases and J gave up 2 bases, with 14 bases separating them. Germline CDR1 reads WSHSY; CDR2 reads SAAADI. This CDR3 is built from 14 residues.

V is TRBV7-8 and J is TRBJ2-3, with 7 bases that match TRBD2. J lost 6 bases, V lost 5 bases, and 5 bases had no gene match. The germline gives CDR1 SGHVS, CDR2 FQNEAQ. The CDR3 length is 13 residues. This chain's CDR3 is CASSPSGEDTQYF. The CDR3 nucleotides are TGTGCCAGCAGCCCCAGCGGGGAGGATACGCAGTATTTT.

The chain carries TRBV21-1 and TRBJ2-5; the table's D call, TRBD1, has no DNA check behind it. TRBV21-1 is deemed a pseudogene. This CDR3 spans 14 amino acids. The DNA for the CDR3 is TGTGCCAGCAGCAAGACAGGGGGCTGTGAGACCCAGTACTTC. Its translation: CASSKTGGCETQYF.

J is TRBJ2-5 and V is TRBV11-3; D is possibly TRBD1 (5 bases). The CDR3 is made up of 13 amino acids. CDR1 SGHNT and CDR2 YENEEA come from the germline V gene. With 2 bases removed from V and 4 bases from J, the gap between germline ends came to 8 bases. CDR3 DNA: TGTGCCAGCAGCTTAACAGGACGAGAGACCCAGTACTTC. This sequence encodes CASSLTGRETQYF.

The chain links TRBV29-1 to TRBJ2-5; 9 bases are shared with TRBD2. Looked up from germline, CDR1 is SQVTM and CDR2 is ANQGSEA. The CDR3 length is 13 residues. Trimming at V came to 7 bases and at J to 5 bases, leaving 8 bases not matched to a gene. Here the CDR3 DNA reads TGCAGCGCCTCAGCGGGAGGTGGGGAGACCCAGTACTTC. This sequence encodes CSASAGGGETQYF.

This sequence joins TRBV7-2 and TRBJ2-3; D uncertain. The CDR3 length is 15 residues. Germline CDR1 reads SGHTA; CDR2 reads FQGNSA. Trimming took off 1 base at V and 1 base at J, with 9 bases between the two ends. Written as DNA, the CDR3 is TGTGCCAGCAGCTTAGACAGACTCGGCACAGATACGCAGTATTTT. The encoded protein is CASSLDRLGTDTQYF.

The CDR3 DNA follows: TGCAGCGTTGAACAGGGGGCGGAAACTGAAGCTTTCTTT. Translating gives CSVEQGAETEAFF. V and J are TRBV29-1 and TRBJ1-1; 8 bases fit TRBD1. V trimming: 2 bases; J trimming: 5 bases; junction bases outside the gene matches: 4. Germline lookup yields CDR1 SQVTM and CDR2 ANQGSEA. The CDR3 is 13 amino acids. Supplemented by reference TRBV29-1 and TRBJ1-1, the full variable domain reads SAVISQKPSRDICQRGTSLTIQCQVDSQVTMMFWYRQQPGQSLTLIATANQGSEATYESGFVIDKFPISRPNLTFSTLTVSNMSPEDSSIYLCSVEQGAETEAFFGQGTRLTVV.

This chain connects TRBV6-2 or TRBV6-3 to TRBJ1-2, with D uncertain. Between the trimmed V and J ends, which lost 0 bases and 6 bases, there was a span of 14 bases. CDR3 size: 15 residues. Germline V gene lookup returns CDR1 MNHEY and CDR2 SVGEGT. The DNA for the CDR3 is TGTGCCAGCAGTTACTCGGAGTCTGAAGGAGATGGCTACACCTTC. Residues: CASSYSESEGDGYTF.

V and J are TRBV19 and TRBJ1-5, with a possible D match to TRBD1 (5 bases). CDR3 length: 15 amino acids. Germline V gene data show CDR1 as LNHDA and CDR2 as SQIVND (reference sequence). The V gene lost 5 bases and the J gene lost 2 bases, with 13 bases spanning the gap. The CDR3 nucleotides are TGTGCCAGTAGTGGGCAGGGCCTGGGCAATCAGCCCCAGCATTTT. Translating gives CASSGQGLGNQPQHF.

V usage is TRBV5-1 and J usage is TRBJ1-1, with a tentative D call TRBD1 (5 bases). The CDR3 has 16 amino acids. Germline lookup yields CDR1 SGHRS and CDR2 YFSETQ. Trimming pared 0 bases from V and 7 bases from J, leaving 19 bases between. CDR3 sequence (DNA): TGCGCCAGCAGCTTGGTCACGCGGGGGAGTCATAGTGAAGCTTTCTTT. Its protein is CASSLVTRGSHSEAFF.

V usage is TRBV6-2 or TRBV6-3 and J usage is TRBJ2-5; the D is unclear. Deletions cut 0 bases from V and 4 bases from J, with 9 bases between. CDR3 length: 14 residues. Germline CDR1 is MNHEY and CDR2 is SVGEGT. This CDR3 is CASSYSRFGETQYF. Written as DNA, the CDR3 is TGTGCCAGCAGTTACTCAAGGTTCGGAGAGACCCAGTACTTC.

The V gene is TRBV7-8, the J gene TRBJ2-1, with a possible D match to TRBD1 (6 bases). Germline V CDR1 and CDR2: SGHVS, FQNEAQ. V dropped 2 bases and J dropped 2 bases, with 16 bases sitting between them. The CDR3 is 17 amino acids. CDR3 in amino acids: CASSLRWPEGAYNEQFF. The CDR3 DNA reads TGTGCCAGCAGCTTACGCTGGCCTGAGGGGGCCTACAATGAGCAGTTCTTC. Supplemented by reference TRBV7-8 and TRBJ2-1, the full variable domain reads GAGVSQSPRYKVAKRGQDVALRCDPISGHVSLFWYQQALGQGPEFLTYFQNEAQLDKSGLPSDRFFAERPEGSVSTLKIQRTQQEDSAVYLCASSLRWPEGAYNEQFFGPGTRLTVL.

This chain joins TRBV3-1 (or the pseudogene TRBV3-2) and TRBJ1-5, with D possibly matching TRBD1 (5 bases). V was cut by 0 bases and J by 6 bases, with 15 bases left in between. Germline loops: CDR1 LGHDT, CDR2 YNNKEL (reference sequence). There are 16 residues in the CDR3. The CDR3 reads CASSQDGVGGVQPQHF. Here the CDR3 DNA reads TGTGCCAGCAGCCAAGATGGCGTCGGGGGTGTTCAGCCCCAGCATTTT.

This rearrangement joins TRBV4-1 to TRBJ1-2; D unresolved. Germline V gene sequence: CDR1 MGHRA, CDR2 YSYEKL. CDR3 length: 14 amino acids. The germline V and J ends were trimmed by 1 base and 8 bases, with 14 bases remaining between them. The CDR3 DNA reads as TGCGCCAGCAGCCAAGGGGTTTGGGGTTACGGCTACACCTTC. The encoded protein is CASSQGVWGYGYTF.

The chain has TRBV28 and TRBJ1-2, with 9 bases identical to TRBD1. The germline CDR1 and CDR2 sequences are MDHEN and SYDVKM. Germline trimming cut 2 bases from V and 9 bases from J; bases unmatched to any gene: 4. The CDR3 covers 13 residues. CDR3 amino acids: CASSLGTGSRYTF. In nucleotides, the CDR3 is TGTGCCAGCAGTTTAGGGACAGGGAGTCGCTACACCTTC.

The chain has TRBV7-2 and TRBJ2-5, with 10 bases matching TRBD2. With 2 bases clipped from V and 5 bases from J, the junction kept 8 bases outside the gene matches. Germline loops: CDR1 SGHTA, CDR2 FQGNSA. The CDR3 runs to 16 residues. CDR3 residues: CASSLMSGRASETQYF. The CDR3 DNA reads TGTGCCAGCAGCTTAATGAGCGGGAGGGCCTCGGAGACCCAGTACTTC. Combining the CDR3 with reference TRBV7-2 and TRBJ2-5 gives the whole variable domain GAGVSQSPSNKVTEKGKDVELRCDPISGHTALYWYRQSLGQGLEFLIYFQGNSAPDKSGLPSDRFSAERTGGSVSTLTIQRTQQEDSAVYLCASSLMSGRASETQYFGPGTRLLVL.

V usage is TRBV5-1 and J usage is TRBJ2-3; D is possibly TRBD1 or TRBD2 (5 bases each). Trimming left V 0 bases short and J 0 bases short, with 17 bases between. The germline CDR1 and CDR2 sequences are SGHRS and YFSETQ. CDR3 size: 18 residues. CDR3 coding DNA: TGCGCCAGCAGCTTGGACCCTTATCGGGGCCCTAGCACAGATACGCAGTATTTT. It yields the protein CASSLDPYRGPSTDTQYF.

The V call is TRBV5-4, the J call TRBJ2-7; 7 bases line up with TRBD2. Germline CDR1 SGHNT, CDR2 YYREEE (reference sequence). The CDR3 extends over 13 amino acids. Losses at the gene ends were 4 bases for V and 3 bases for J; bases not matched to a gene: 4. The CDR3 loop is CASSVGGNYEQYF. CDR3 nucleotide sequence: TGTGCCAGCAGCGTGGGGGGGAACTACGAGCAGTACTTC.